The T cell receptor beta chain described here comes from a study of regulatory T cells in long-lasting Graves disease. Time point of the sample: newly diagnosed GD, antithyroid drugs for less than 3 months. PBMC RNA was the source of the TCR library. For TCR beta, libraries came from iRepertoire HTBI primers and Arm-PCR of CDR3 regions. TCRdb analysed the multiplex PCR reads with MiXCR anew, one entry per CDR3 protein. The sample records 350,000 to 500,000 distinct CDR3 sequences, 14% being singletons. This clonotype was recorded many times. J lost 7 bases, V lost 1 base, and 7 bases had no gene match. Germline assignment: CDR1 MNHNS and CDR2 SASEGT. CDR3 length: 16 residues. These data were also filed under a second study, of T cells in Graves' hyperthyroidism and ophthalmopathy. In that study: Initially, a first-round RT-PCR of the TCR CDR3 employed the HTBI primer set.

Sequencing used peripheral blood mononuclear cells (PBMCs), obtained at new diagnosis, from a patient treated with antithyroid drugs. The chain uses TRBV6-1 and TRBJ2-2; 9 nucleotides line up with TRBD2. The source is a woman aged 45-59 years with Graves disease. The CDR3 sequence is CASSEVVAGAGGELFF. In DNA, the CDR3 is TGTGCCAGCAGTGAAGTGGTAGCGGGAGCCGGCGGGGAGCTGTTTTTT.